The rows below give T cell receptor beta chains drawn from one sample of a study of CD4+ T cells in melanoma. Only in-frame clones appear in the TCRdb table, and some are missing; sequencing was by immunoSEQ multiplex PCR. The sample has some 47,000 clones, 80% to 90% seen once. What was sequenced was peripheral blood. Source of these receptors: a human donor with melanoma. CDR3s include the opening cysteine and the closing phenylalanine or tryptophan. Each record gives: D gene, clone size, V gene, J gene, CDR3 DNA, CDR3 protein. A D gene is named only where the DNA matches it firmly. A row's size may be missing; if present it is once, few, many or a size class.

D: .; size: .; V: TRBV9; J: TRBJ2-2; DNA: TGTGCCAGCAGCGTAGATCAGTTAGGAATCGGGGAGCTGTTTTTT; CDR3: CASSVDQLGIGELFF
D: TRBD2; size: .; V: TRBV9; J: TRBJ2-7; DNA: TGTGCCAGCAGCGTAGAGGGGACTAGCGGGGTCTACGAGCAGTACTTC; CDR3: CASSVEGTSGVYEQYF
D: .; size: once; V: TRBV10-3; J: TRBJ1-6; DNA: TGTGCCATCAAAGCGGGGGAGGGTTCACCCCTCCACTTT; CDR3: CAIKAGEGSPLHF
D: .; size: .; V: TRBV7-9; J: TRBJ2-5; DNA: TGTGCCAGCAGCACCATTTTTGACGGGGAAGAGACCCAGTACTTC; CDR3: CASSTIFDGEETQYF
D: TRBD2; size: .; V: TRBV18; J: TRBJ2-1; DNA: TGTGCCAGCTCAACGCGGGGGGCCGATCGTGGCAACAATGAGCAGTTCTTC; CDR3: CASSTRGADRGNNEQFF
D: .; size: .; V: TRBV18; J: TRBJ1-1; DNA: TGTGCCAGCTCAGCGTCTCAGGGAGCCGTGAACACTGAAGCTTTCTTT; CDR3: CASSASQGAVNTEAFF
D: .; size: .; V: TRBV4-1; J: TRBJ1-4; DNA: TGCGCCAGCAGCCAAGTAGGGACTGAAAAACTGTTTTTT; CDR3: CASSQVGTEKLFF
D: .; size: .; V: TRBV27; J: TRBJ1-5; DNA: TGTGCCAGCAGTCGACAGGATAGCAATCAGCCCCAGCATTTT; CDR3: CASSRQDSNQPQHF
D: .; size: once; V: TRBV15; J: TRBJ1-6; DNA: TGTGCCACCAGCAGAGATCGGGGGTATAATTCACCCCTCCACTTT; CDR3: CATSRDRGYNSPLHF
D: .; size: .; V: TRBV28; J: TRBJ2-3; DNA: TGTGCCAGTACAGGGGGAGGGGGCAGAATCACAGATACGCAGTATTTT; CDR3: CASTGGGGRITDTQYF
D: .; size: medium-sized; V: TRBV27; J: TRBJ2-2; DNA: TGTGCCAGCCTTATCCACAGGGAGGTACGCACCGGGGAGCTGTTTTTT; CDR3: CASLIHREVRTGELFF
D: .; size: once; V: TRBV7-2; J: TRBJ2-7; DNA: TGTGCCAGCAGCCCGGGGTCCCTCGAGCAGTACTTC; CDR3: CASSPGSLEQYF
D: .; size: .; V: TRBV11-2; J: TRBJ1-1; DNA: TGTGCCAGCAGCTTAGATCAGGGAGTTGAAGCTTTCTTT; CDR3: CASSLDQGVEAFF
D: TRBD1; size: .; V: TRBV7-7; J: TRBJ2-7; DNA: TGTGCTAGCAGCTTAGGACAGGGGGCCGAGCAGTACTTC; CDR3: CASSLGQGAEQYF
D: .; size: .; V: TRBV7-9; J: TRBJ1-2; DNA: TGTGCCAGCAGCTTAGAAATGGCCGGCTACACCTTC; CDR3: CASSLEMAGYTF
D: .; size: .; V: TRBV11-2; J: TRBJ2-2; DNA: TGTGCCAGCAGCTTCGTCCACAGGGACGGGACCGGGGAGCTGTTTTTT; CDR3: CASSFVHRDGTGELFF
D: .; size: .; V: TRBV7-9; J: TRBJ2-7; DNA: TGTGCCAGCAGCTTAGATCGGTTCCTAGACGAGCAGTACTTC; CDR3: CASSLDRFLDEQYF
D: TRBD1; size: .; V: TRBV9; J: TRBJ2-7; DNA: TGTGCCAGCAGCGCCGACGGGACAGCCTACGAGCAGTACTTC; CDR3: CASSADGTAYEQYF
D: .; size: .; V: TRBV13; J: TRBJ2-3; DNA: TGTGCCAGCAGCCACCCGGGACTCAACACAGATACGCAGTATTTT; CDR3: CASSHPGLNTDTQYF
D: .; size: once; V: TRBV28; J: TRBJ1-1; DNA: TGTGCCAGCAGTTTACCGAGGGGTTGGTACACTGAAGCTTTCTTT; CDR3: CASSLPRGWYTEAFF
D: .; size: .; V: TRBV6-6; J: TRBJ2-5; DNA: TGTGCCAGCAGTTACTGGGGGTCCCAAGAGACCCAGTACTTC; CDR3: CASSYWGSQETQYF
D: .; size: .; V: TRBV25-1; J: TRBJ2-5; DNA: TGTGCCAGCAGTCAGCAAGAGACCCAGTACTTC; CDR3: CASSQQETQYF
D: TRBD2; size: .; V: TRBV7-8; J: TRBJ2-7; DNA: TGTGCCAGCAGCTTAGCAACCTCTAGCGGGGTCTCCTACGAGCAGTACTTC; CDR3: CASSLATSSGVSYEQYF
D: TRBD1; size: .; V: TRBV5-5; J: TRBJ1-6; DNA: TGTGCCAGCAGCTTTGACAGGGAGAATTCACCCCTCCACTTT; CDR3: CASSFDRENSPLHF
D: .; size: .; V: TRBV7-2; J: TRBJ2-1; DNA: TGTGCCAGCAGCCCCGACCCGGGCTACAATGAGCAGTTCTTC; CDR3: CASSPDPGYNEQFF
D: .; size: .; V: TRBV7-3; J: TRBJ2-2; DNA: TGTGCCAGCAGCTTACTGACGAACACCGGGGAGCTGTTTTTT; CDR3: CASSLLTNTGELFF
D: .; size: .; V: TRBV9; J: TRBJ2-5; DNA: TGTGCCAGCAGCGCCACCGGGTCCCCCTCGGGAGAGCAGTACTTC; CDR3: CASSATGSPSGEQYF
D: .; size: .; V: TRBV18; J: TRBJ1-2; DNA: TGTGCCAGCTCAGAACGACAAGGGGACTATGGCTACACCTTC; CDR3: CASSERQGDYGYTF
D: .; size: once; V: TRBV29-1; J: TRBJ1-1; DNA: TGCAGCGTTGGGACCGCCGGTGAAGCTTTCTTT; CDR3: CSVGTAGEAFF
D: TRBD1; size: .; V: TRBV28; J: TRBJ1-1; DNA: TGTGCCAGCAGTTTAGGACAGGGCTCTGAAGCTTTCTTT; CDR3: CASSLGQGSEAFF
D: TRBD1; size: .; V: TRBV7-3; J: TRBJ2-1; DNA: TGTGCCAGCAGCGCCCGACAGGGATCTTCCTACAATGAGCAGTTCTTC; CDR3: CASSARQGSSYNEQFF
D: .; size: .; V: TRBV11-3; J: TRBJ2-2; DNA: TGTGCCAGCAGCTGGGGCCAAGGAAAAATGAACACCGGGGAGCTGTTTTTT; CDR3: CASSWGQGKMNTGELFF
D: .; size: .; V: TRBV9; J: TRBJ1-2; DNA: TGTGCCAGCAGCGTAGGGGGGGCGGCAGGCGGCTACACCTTC; CDR3: CASSVGGAAGGYTF
D: .; size: few; V: TRBV5-4; J: TRBJ1-2; DNA: TGTGCCAGCAGCTTTGAAAGGGAAGGTGGCTACACCTTC; CDR3: CASSFEREGGYTF
D: TRBD1; size: .; V: TRBV7-9; J: TRBJ2-7; DNA: TGTGCCAGCAGCTTAAGGGCAGGGGGCTCCTACGAGCAGTACTTC; CDR3: CASSLRAGGSYEQYF
D: .; size: .; V: TRBV6-5; J: TRBJ1-1; DNA: TGTGCCAGCGGGGTGGGGGACACTGAAGCTTTCTTT; CDR3: CASGVGDTEAFF
D: TRBD1; size: .; V: TRBV15; J: TRBJ2-7; DNA: TGTGCCACCAGCAGGTTTAGACCGGGACAGGGGGCGCGAGGATCCTACGAGCAGTACTTC; CDR3: CATSRFRPGQGARGSYEQYF
D: .; size: .; V: TRBV13; J: TRBJ1-2; DNA: TGTGCCAGCAGCCCCTGGGGCAGGGATGACTATGGCTACACCTTC; CDR3: CASSPWGRDDYGYTF
D: .; size: .; V: TRBV10-3; J: TRBJ1-1; DNA: TGTGCCACGTCAGGGACGCTTGAAGCTTTCTTT; CDR3: CATSGTLEAFF
D: .; size: few; V: TRBV28; J: TRBJ2-2; DNA: TGTGCCAGCAGCCATTTGGGGGGTTACACCGGGGAGCTGTTTTTT; CDR3: CASSHLGGYTGELFF
D: TRBD1; size: .; V: TRBV11-2; J: TRBJ1-2; DNA: TGTGCCAGCAGCTTAGGACAGGGCGCCTATGGCTACACCTTC; CDR3: CASSLGQGAYGYTF
D: TRBD1; size: once; V: TRBV9; J: TRBJ2-1; DNA: TGTGCCAGCAGCTCACGGACAGGGTGGGATGAGCAGTTCTTC; CDR3: CASSSRTGWDEQFF
D: TRBD1; size: medium-sized; V: TRBV5-4; J: TRBJ1-2; DNA: TGTGCCAGCAGCGAAACCGGGACAGGGCCTAACTATGGCTACACCTTC; CDR3: CASSETGTGPNYGYTF
D: .; size: .; V: TRBV7-6; J: TRBJ2-7; DNA: TGTGCCAGCAGCAGGCCCGAGGATGAGCAGTACTTC; CDR3: CASSRPEDEQYF
D: .; size: .; V: TRBV19; J: TRBJ2-1; DNA: TGTGCCAGTAGGGAGGGGTACAGGTACTCCTACAATGAGCAGTTCTTC; CDR3: CASREGYRYSYNEQFF
D: .; size: .; V: TRBV6-1; J: TRBJ2-5; DNA: TGTGCCAGCAGTGAAGGCCTCACAGGGTTAAAGACCCAGTACTTC; CDR3: CASSEGLTGLKTQYF
D: TRBD2; size: .; V: TRBV7-9; J: TRBJ2-1; DNA: TGTGCCAGCAGCTTAGGACTCGGGGGGATCTTCTACAATGAGCAGTTCTTC; CDR3: CASSLGLGGIFYNEQFF
D: .; size: .; V: TRBV28; J: TRBJ1-4; DNA: TGTGCCACCGGGGAGTTTAATGAAAAACTGTTTTTT; CDR3: CATGEFNEKLFF
D: TRBD2; size: .; V: TRBV5-1; J: TRBJ2-3; DNA: TGCGCCAGCAGCTTAATTGGTTATTTGGGGGAGGGTGACACAGATACGCAGTATTTT; CDR3: CASSLIGYLGEGDTDTQYF
D: TRBD1; size: once; V: TRBV10-1; J: TRBJ1-1; DNA: TGCGCCAGCAGTGGGGGGGACAGCCCCCTTAACACTGAAGCTTTCTTT; CDR3: CASSGGDSPLNTEAFF